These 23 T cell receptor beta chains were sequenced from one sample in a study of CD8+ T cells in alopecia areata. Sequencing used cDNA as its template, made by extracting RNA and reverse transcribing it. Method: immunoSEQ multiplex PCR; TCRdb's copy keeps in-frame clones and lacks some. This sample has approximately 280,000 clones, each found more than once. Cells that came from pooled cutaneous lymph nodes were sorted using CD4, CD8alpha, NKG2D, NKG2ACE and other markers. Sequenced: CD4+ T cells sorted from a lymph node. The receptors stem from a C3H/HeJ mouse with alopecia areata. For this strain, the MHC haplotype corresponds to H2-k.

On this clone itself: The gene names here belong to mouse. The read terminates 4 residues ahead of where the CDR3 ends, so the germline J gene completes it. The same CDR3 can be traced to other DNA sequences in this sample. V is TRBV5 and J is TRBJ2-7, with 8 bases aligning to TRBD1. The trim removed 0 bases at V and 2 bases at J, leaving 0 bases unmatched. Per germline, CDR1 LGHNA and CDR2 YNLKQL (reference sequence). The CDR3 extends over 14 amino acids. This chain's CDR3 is CASSQDRGPYEQYF. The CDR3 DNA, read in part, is TGTGCCAGCAGCCAAGACAGGGGGCCCTAT.

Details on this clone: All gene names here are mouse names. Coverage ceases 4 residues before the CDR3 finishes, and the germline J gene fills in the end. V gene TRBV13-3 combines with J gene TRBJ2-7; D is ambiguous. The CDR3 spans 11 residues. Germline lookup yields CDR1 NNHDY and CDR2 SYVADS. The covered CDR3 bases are TGTGCCAGCAGTCAGGTCGAT. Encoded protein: CASSQVD. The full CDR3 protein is CASSQVDEQYF.

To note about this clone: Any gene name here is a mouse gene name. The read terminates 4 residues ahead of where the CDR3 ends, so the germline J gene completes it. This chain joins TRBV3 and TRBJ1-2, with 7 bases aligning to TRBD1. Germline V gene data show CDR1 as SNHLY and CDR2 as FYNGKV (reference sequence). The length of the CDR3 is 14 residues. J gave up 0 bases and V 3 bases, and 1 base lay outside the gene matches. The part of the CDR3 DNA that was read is TGTGCCAGCAGCTTGGACAGGACAAACTCC. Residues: CASSLDRTNS. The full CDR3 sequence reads CASSLDRTNSDYTF.

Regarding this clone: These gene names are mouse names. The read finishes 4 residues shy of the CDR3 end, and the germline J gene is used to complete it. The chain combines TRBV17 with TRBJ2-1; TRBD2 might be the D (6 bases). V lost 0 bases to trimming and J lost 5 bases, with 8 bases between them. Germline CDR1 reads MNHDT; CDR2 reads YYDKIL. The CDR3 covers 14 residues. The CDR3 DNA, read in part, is TGTGCTAGCAGTAGAGAGGTGGGGGATGCT. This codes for CASSREVGDA. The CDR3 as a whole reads CASSREVGDAEQFF.

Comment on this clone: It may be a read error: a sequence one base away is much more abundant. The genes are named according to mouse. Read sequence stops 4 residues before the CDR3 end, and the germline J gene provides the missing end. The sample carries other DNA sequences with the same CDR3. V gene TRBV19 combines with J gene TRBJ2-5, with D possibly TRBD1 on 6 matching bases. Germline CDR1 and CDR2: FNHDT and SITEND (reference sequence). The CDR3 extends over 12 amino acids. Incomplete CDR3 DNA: TGTGCCAGCAGGGGGACAAAAGAC. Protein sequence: CASRGTKD. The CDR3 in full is CASRGTKDTQYF.

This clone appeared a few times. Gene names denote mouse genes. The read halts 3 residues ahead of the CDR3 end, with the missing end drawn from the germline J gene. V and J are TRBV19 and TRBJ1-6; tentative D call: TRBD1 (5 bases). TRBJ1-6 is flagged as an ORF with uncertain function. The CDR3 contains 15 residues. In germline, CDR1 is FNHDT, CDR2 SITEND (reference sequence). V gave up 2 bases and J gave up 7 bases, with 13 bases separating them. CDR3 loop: CASSIPPGWNSPLYF. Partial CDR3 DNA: TGTGCCAGCAGTATCCCCCCAGGGTGGAATTCGCCC.

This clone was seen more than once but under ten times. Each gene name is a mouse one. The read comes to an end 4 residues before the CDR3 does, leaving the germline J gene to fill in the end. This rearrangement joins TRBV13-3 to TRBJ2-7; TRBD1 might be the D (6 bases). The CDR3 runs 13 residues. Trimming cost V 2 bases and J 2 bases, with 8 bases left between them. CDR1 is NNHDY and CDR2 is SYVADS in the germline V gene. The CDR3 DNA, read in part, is TGTGCCAGCAGTGAGCGGGACACCTAT. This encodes CASSERDTY. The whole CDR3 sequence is CASSERDTYEQYF.

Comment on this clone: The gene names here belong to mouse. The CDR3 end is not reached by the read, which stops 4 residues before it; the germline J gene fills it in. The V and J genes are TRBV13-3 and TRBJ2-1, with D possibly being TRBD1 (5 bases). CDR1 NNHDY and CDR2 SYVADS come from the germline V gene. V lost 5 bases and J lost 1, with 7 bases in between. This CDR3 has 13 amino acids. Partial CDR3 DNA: TGTGCCAGCAGCCGGACAAACTATGCT. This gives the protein CASSRTNYA. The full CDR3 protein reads CASSRTNYAEQFF.

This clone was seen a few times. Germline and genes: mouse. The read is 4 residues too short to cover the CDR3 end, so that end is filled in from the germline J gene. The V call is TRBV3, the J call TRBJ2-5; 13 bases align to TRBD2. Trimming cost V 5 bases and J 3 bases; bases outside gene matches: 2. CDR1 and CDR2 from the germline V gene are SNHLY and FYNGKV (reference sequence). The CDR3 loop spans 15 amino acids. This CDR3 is CASSGTGGVQDTQYF. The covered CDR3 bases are TGTGCCAGCAGCGGGACTGGGGGGGTACAAGAC.

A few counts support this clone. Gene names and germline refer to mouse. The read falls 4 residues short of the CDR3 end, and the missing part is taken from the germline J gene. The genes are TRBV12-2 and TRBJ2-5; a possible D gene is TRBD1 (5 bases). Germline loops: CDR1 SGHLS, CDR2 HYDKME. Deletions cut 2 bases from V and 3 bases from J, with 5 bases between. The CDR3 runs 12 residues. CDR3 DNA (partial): TGTGCCAGCTCTCCAGGGCAAGAC. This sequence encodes CASSPGQD. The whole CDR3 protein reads CASSPGQDTQYF.

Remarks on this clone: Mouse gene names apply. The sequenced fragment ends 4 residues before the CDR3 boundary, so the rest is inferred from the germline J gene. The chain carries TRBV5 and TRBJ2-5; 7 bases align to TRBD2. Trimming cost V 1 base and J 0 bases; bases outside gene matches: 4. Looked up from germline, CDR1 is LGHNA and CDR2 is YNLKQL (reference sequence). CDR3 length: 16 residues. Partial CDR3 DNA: TGTGCCAGCAGCCAAGGGGCTGGGGGTAACCAAGAC. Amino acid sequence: CASSQGAGGNQD. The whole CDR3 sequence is CASSQGAGGNQDTQYF.

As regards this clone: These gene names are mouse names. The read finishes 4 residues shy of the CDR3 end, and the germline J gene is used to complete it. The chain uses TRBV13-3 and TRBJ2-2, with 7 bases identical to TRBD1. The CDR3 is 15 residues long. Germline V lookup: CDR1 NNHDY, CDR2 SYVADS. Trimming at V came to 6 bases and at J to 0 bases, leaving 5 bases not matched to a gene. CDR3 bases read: TGTGCCAGCATCCCGGGGACAGCAAACACCGGG. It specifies CASIPGTANTG. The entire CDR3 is CASIPGTANTGQLYF.

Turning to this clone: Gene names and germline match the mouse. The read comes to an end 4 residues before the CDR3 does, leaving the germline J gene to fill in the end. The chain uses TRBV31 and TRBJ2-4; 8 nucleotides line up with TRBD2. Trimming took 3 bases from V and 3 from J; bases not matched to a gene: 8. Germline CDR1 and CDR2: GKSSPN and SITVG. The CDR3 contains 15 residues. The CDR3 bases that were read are TGTGCCTGGAGACCCCCCCGGACTGGGCAAAAC. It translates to CAWRPPRTGQN. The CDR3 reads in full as CAWRPPRTGQNTLYF.

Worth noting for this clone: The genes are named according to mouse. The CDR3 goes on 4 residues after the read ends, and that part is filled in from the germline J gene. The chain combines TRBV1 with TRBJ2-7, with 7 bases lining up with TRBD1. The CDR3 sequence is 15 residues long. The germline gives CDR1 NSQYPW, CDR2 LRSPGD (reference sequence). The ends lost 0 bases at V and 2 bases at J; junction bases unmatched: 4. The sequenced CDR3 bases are TGCACCTGCAGTGCAGATCACAGGGGACCCTAT. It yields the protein CTCSADHRGPY. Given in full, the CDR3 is CTCSADHRGPYEQYF.

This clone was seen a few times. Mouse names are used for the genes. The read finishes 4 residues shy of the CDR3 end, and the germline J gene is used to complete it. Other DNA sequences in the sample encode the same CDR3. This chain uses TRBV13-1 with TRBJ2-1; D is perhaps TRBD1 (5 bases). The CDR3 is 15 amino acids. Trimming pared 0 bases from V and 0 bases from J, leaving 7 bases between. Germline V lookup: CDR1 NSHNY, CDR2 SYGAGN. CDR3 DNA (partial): TGTGCCAGCAGTGATGGAGGGGATAACTATGCT. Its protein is CASSDGGDNYA. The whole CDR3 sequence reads CASSDGGDNYAEQFF.

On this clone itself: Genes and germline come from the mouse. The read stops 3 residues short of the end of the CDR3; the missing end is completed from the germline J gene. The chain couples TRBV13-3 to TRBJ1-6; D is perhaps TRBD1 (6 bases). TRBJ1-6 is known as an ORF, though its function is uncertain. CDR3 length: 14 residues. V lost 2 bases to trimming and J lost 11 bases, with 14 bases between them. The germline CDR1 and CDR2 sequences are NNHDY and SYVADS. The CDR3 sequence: CASSEQGLGTPLYF. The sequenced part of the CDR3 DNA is TGTGCCAGCAGTGAACAGGGATTAGGAACGCCC.

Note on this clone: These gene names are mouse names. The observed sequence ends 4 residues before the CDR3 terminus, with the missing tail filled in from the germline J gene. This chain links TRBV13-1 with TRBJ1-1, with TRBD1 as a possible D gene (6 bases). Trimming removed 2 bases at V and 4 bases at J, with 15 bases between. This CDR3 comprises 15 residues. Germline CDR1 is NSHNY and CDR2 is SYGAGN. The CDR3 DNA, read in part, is TGTGCCAGCAGTGACCTCAGGGGAAAGGTCACA. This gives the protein CASSDLRGKVT. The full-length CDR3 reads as CASSDLRGKVTEVFF.

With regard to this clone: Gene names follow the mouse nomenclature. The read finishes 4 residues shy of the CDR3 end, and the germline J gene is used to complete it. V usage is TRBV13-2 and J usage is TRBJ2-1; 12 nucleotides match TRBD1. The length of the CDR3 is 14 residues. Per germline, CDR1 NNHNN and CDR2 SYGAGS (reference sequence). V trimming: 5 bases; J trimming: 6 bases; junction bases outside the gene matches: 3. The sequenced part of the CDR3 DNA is TGTGCCAGCGGGGGGGACAGGGGGCGTGCT. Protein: CASGGDRGRA. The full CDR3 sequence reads CASGGDRGRAEQFF.

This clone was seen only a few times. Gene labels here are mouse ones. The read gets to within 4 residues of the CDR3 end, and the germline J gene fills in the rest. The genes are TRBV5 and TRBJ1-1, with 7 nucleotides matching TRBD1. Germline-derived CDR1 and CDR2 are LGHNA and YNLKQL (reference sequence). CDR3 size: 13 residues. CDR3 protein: CASSPSGTAEVFF. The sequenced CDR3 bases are TGTGCCAGCAGCCCCTCCGGGACAGCA.

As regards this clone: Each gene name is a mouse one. Incomplete CDR3 DNA: TGTGCCAGCAGTGCGCTGGGGGGTAGTCAAAAC. This gives the protein CASSALGGSQN. The complete CDR3 reads CASSALGGSQNTLYF. The chain links TRBV13-1 to TRBJ2-4; TRBD2 matches 8 bases. The missing CDR3 end, 4 residues past where the read stops, is filled in from the germline J gene. CDR1 is NSHNY and CDR2 is SYGAGN in the germline V gene. The CDR3 is 15 residues long. Trimming removed 3 bases from V and 0 bases from J; junction bases left unmatched: 3.

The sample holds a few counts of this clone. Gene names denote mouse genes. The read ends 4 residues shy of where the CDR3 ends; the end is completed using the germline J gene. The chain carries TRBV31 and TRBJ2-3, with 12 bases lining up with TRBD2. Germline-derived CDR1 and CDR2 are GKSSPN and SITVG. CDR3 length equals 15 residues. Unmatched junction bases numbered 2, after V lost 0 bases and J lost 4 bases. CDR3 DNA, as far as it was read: TGTGCCTGGAGTCTAAGACTGGGGGGGCCAGAA. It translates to CAWSLRLGGPE. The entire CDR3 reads CAWSLRLGGPETLYF. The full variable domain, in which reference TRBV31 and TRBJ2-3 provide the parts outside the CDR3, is AQTIHQWPVAEIKAVGSPLSLGCTIKGKSSPNLYWYWQATGGTLQQLFYSITVGQVESVVQLNLSASRPKDDQFILSTEKLLLSHSGFYLCAWSLRLGGPETLYFGSGTRLTVL.

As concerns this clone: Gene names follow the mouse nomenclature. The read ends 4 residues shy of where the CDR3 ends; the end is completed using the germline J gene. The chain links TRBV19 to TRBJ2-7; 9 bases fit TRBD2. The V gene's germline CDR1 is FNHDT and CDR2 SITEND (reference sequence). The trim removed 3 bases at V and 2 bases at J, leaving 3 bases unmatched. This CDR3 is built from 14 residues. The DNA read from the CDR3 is TGTGCCAGCAGTAGCTGGGGGGGTGCCTAT. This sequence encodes CASSSWGGAY. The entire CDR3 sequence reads CASSSWGGAYEQYF. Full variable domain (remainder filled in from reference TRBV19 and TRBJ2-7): GGIITQTPKFLIGQEGQKLTLKCQQNFNHDTMYWYRQDSGKGLRLIYYSITENDLQKGDLSEGYDASREKKSSFSLTVTSAQKNEMAVFLCASSSWGGAYEQYFGPGTRLTVL.

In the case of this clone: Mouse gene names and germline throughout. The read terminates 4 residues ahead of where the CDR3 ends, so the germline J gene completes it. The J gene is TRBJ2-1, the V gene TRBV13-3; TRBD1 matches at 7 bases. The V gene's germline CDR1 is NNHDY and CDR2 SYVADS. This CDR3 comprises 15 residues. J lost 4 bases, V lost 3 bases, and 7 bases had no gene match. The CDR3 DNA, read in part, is TGTGCCAGCAGTGTTCCCTCGGGACAGTATGCT. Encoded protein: CASSVPSGQYA. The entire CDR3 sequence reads CASSVPSGQYAEQFF.